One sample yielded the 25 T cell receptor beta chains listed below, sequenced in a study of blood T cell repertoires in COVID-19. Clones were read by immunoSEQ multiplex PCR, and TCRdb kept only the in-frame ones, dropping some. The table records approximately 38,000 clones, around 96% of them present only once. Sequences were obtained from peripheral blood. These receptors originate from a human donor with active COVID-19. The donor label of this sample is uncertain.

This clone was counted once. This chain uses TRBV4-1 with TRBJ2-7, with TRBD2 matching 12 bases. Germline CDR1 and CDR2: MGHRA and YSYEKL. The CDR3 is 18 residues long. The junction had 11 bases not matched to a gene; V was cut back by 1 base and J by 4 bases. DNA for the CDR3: TGCGCCAGCAGCCAAGTGATTCAGACTAGCGGGAGAAGGTACGAGCAGTACTTC. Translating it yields CASSQVIQTSGRRYEQYF.

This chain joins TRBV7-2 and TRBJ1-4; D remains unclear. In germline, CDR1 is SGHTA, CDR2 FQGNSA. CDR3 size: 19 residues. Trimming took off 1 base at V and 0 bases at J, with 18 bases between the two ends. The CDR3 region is CASSLVYPGLLATNEKLFF. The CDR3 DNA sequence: TGTGCCAGCAGCTTAGTGTATCCAGGCCTCCTTGCAACTAATGAAAAACTGTTTTTT.

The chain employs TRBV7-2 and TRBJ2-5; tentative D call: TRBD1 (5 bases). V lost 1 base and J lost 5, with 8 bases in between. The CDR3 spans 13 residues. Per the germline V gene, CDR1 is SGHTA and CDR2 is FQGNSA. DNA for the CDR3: TGTGCCAGCAGCTTAGGGGGCCGGGAGACCCAGTACTTC. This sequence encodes CASSLGGRETQYF.

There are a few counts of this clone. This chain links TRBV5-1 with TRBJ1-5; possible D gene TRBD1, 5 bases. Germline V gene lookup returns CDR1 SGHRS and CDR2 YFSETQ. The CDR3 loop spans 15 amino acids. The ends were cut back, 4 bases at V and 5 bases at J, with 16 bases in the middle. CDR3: CASSEGWGRDQPQHF. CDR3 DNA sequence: TGCGCCAGCAGCGAAGGTTGGGGGAGGGATCAGCCCCAGCATTTT.

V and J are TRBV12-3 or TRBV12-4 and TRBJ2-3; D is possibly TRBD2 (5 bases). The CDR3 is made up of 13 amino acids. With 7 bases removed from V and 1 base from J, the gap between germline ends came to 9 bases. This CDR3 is CASKVGGTDTQYF. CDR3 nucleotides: TGTGCCAGCAAGGTCGGGGGCACAGATACGCAGTATTTT.

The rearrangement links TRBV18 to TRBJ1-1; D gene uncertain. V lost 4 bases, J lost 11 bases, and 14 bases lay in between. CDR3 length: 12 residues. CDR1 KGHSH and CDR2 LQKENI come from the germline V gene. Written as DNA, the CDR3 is TGTGCCAGCTCACGGCCGGGTTCCGGGGCTTTCTTT. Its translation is CASSRPGSGAFF.

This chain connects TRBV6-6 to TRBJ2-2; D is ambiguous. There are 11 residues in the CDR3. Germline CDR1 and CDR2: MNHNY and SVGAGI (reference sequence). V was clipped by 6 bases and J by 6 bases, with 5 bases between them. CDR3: CASRTAGELFF. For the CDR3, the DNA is TGTGCCAGCAGAACAGCCGGGGAGCTGTTTTTT.

CDR3 sequence reads: CASSSGLAFNTGELFF. In DNA, the CDR3 is TGTGCCAGCAGCTCGGGACTAGCGTTTAACACCGGGGAGCTGTTTTTT. The chain is built from TRBV7-9 and TRBJ2-2, with 10 positions matching TRBD2. The CDR3 sequence is 16 residues long. Germline V gives CDR1 SEHNR, CDR2 FQNEAQ (reference sequence). V was clipped by 4 bases and J by 2 bases; unmatched bases: 4.

CDR3: CASSLTLATDTQYF. The CDR3 DNA reads TGTGCCAGCAGTCTAACGCTAGCGACAGATACGCAGTATTTT. The chain has TRBV6-5 and TRBJ2-3, with D possibly being TRBD2 (6 bases). Germline loops: CDR1 MNHEY, CDR2 SVGAGI. Between the trimmed V and J ends, which lost 5 bases and 3 bases, there was a span of 12 bases. The CDR3 loop spans 14 amino acids.

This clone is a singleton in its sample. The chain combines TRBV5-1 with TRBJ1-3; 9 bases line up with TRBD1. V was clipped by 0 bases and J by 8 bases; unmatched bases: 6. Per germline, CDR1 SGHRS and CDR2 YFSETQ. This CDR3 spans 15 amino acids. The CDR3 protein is CASSLAPTGGDTIYF. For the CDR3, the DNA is TGCGCCAGCAGCTTGGCCCCGACAGGGGGGGACACCATATATTTT.

This CDR3 is CASRQGPLNQPQHF. The CDR3, as DNA: TGTGCCAGTAGACAGGGCCCCCTCAATCAGCCCCAGCATTTT. V gene TRBV19 combines with J gene TRBJ1-5; the D gene is possibly TRBD1 (6 bases). V was pared by 6 bases and J by 3 bases, with 12 bases between. CDR1 and CDR2 from the germline V gene are LNHDA and SQIVND (reference sequence). The CDR3 length is 14 residues.

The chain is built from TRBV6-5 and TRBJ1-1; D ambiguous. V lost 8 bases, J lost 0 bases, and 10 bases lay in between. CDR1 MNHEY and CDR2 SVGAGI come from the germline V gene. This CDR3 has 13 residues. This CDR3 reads CASARGMNTEAFF. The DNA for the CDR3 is TGTGCCAGCGCTCGAGGGATGAACACTGAAGCTTTCTTT.

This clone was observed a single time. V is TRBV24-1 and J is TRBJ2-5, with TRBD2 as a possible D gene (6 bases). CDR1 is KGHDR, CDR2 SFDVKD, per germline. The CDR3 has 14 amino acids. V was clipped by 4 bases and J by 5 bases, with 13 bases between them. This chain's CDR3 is CATSDRGTGETQYF. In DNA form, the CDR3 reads TGTGCCACCAGTGACCGCGGGACGGGGGAGACCCAGTACTTC.

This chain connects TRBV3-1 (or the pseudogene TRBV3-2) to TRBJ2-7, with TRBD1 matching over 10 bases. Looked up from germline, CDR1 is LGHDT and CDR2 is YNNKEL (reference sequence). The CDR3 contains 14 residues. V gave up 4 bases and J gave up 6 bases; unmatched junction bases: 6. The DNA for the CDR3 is TGTGCCAGCAGCCCCGGGACAGGGGTTAGCGAGCAGTACTTC. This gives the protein CASSPGTGVSEQYF.

The CDR3 is CASSRRGFGNTIYF. The CDR3 DNA reads as TGTGCCAGCAGCCGCCGAGGTTTCGGAAACACCATATATTTT. The chain couples TRBV6-5 to TRBJ1-3, with no clear D. The V end was cut by 6 bases, the J end by 4 bases, with 13 bases between. There are 14 residues in the CDR3. Germline V gene sequence: CDR1 MNHEY, CDR2 SVGAGI.

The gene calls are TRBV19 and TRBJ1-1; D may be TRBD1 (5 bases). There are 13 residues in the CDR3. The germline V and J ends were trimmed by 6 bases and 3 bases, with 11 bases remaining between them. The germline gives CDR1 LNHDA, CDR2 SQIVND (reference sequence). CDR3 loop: CASSRATYTEAFF. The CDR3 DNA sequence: TGTGCCAGTAGCAGGGCTACGTACACTGAAGCTTTCTTT.

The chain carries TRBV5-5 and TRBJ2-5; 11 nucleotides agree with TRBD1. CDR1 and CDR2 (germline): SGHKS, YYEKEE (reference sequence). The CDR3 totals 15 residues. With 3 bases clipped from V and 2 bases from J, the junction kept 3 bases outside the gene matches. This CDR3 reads CASSSRDRGQETQYF. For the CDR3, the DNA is TGTGCCAGCAGCTCCCGGGACAGGGGGCAAGAGACCCAGTACTTC.

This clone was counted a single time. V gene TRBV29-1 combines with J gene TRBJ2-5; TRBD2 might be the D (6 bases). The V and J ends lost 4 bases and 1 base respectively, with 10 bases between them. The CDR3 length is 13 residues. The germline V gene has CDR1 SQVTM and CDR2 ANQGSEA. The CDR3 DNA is TGCAGCGTTGGCCGGGACTCCCAAGAGACCCAGTACTTC. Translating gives CSVGRDSQETQYF.

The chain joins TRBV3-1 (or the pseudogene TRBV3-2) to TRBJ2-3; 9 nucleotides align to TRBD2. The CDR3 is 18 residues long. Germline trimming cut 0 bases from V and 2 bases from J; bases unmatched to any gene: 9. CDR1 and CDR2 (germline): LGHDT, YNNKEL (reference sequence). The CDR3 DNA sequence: TGTGCCAGCAGCCAAGATGTCTGGCGGGAGGGATACACAGATACGCAGTATTTT. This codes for CASSQDVWREGYTDTQYF.

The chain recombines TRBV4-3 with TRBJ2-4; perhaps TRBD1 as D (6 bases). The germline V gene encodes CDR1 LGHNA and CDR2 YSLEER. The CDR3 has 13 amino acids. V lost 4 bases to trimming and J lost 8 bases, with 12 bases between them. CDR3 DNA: TGCGCCAGCAGCCCACAGGGTAAGTACATTCAGTACTTC. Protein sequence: CASSPQGKYIQYF.

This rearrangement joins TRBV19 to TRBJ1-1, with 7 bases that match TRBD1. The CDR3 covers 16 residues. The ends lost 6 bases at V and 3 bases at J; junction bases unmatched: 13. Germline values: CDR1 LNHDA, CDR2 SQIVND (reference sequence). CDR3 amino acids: CASSVRQGSWYTEAFF. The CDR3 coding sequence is TGTGCCAGTAGCGTCAGACAGGGAAGTTGGTACACTGAAGCTTTCTTT. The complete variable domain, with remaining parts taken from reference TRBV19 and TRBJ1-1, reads DGGITQSPKYLFRKEGQNVTLSCEQNLNHDAMYWYRQDPGQGLRLIYYSQIVNDFQKGDIAEGYSVSREKKESFPLTVTSAQKNPTAFYLCASSVRQGSWYTEAFFGQGTRLTVV.

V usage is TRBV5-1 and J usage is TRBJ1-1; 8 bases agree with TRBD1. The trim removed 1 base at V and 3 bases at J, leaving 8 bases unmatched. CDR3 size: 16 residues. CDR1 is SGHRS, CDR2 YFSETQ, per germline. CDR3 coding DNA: TGCGCCAGCAGCTTGAGTTTGACAGGGGTGCACACTGAAGCTTTCTTT. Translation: CASSLSLTGVHTEAFF.

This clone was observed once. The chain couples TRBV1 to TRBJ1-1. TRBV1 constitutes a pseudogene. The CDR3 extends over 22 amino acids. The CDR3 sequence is CTSSQDQENSGGERGMNTEAFF. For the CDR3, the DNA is TGCACCAGCAGCCAAGATCAGGAGAACAGTGGGGGGGAGCGGGGAATGAACACTGAAGCTTTCTTT.

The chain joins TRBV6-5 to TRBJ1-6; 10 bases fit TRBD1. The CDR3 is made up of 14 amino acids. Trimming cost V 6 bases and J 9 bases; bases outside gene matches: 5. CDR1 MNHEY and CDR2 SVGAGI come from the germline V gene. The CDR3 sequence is CASRIGTGVSPLHF. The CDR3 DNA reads TGTGCCAGCAGAATTGGGACAGGGGTTTCACCCCTCCACTTT.

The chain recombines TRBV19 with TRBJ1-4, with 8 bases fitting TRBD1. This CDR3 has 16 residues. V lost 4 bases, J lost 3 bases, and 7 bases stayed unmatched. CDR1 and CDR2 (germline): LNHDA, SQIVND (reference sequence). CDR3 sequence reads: CASSKRNRGANEKLFF. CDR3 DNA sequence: TGTGCCAGTAGTAAACGAAACAGGGGGGCTAATGAAAAACTGTTTTTT.